The 27 T cell receptor beta chains given below trace back to one sample, sequenced in a study of cytomegalovirus exposure and HLA in healthy donors. The method was immunoSEQ multiplex PCR; TCRdb's version includes in-frame clones alone and lacks a portion of them. The sample carries 120,000 or so clones, 75% to 90% recorded once. Source material: PBMCs. These receptor sequences come from a woman between 18 and 29 years old in good health and CMV-seronegative.

This chain uses TRBV4-3 with TRBJ1-1; 9 bases match TRBD1. V shed 0 bases and J 4 bases; nucleotides not matched to a gene: 6. The germline V gene encodes CDR1 LGHNA and CDR2 YSLEER. The length of the CDR3 is 16 residues. The CDR3 sequence is CASSQDGTGSRTEAFF. The CDR3 DNA is TGCGCCAGCAGCCAAGATGGGACAGGGTCTCGCACTGAAGCTTTCTTT.

This chain connects TRBV30 to TRBJ1-2; 7 bases match TRBD1. Germline trimming cut 3 bases from V and 8 bases from J; bases unmatched to any gene: 12. CDR1 and CDR2 (germline): GTSNPN, SVGIG (reference sequence). The length of the CDR3 is 14 residues. DNA of the CDR3: TGTGCCTGGAGCTCCCTCGACAGGGTCCGGGGCTACACCTTC. Its translation is CAWSSLDRVRGYTF.

The count of this clone is one. V and J are TRBV19 and TRBJ1-5; 10 nucleotides agree with TRBD1. Trimming at V came to 3 bases and at J to 2 bases, leaving 4 bases not matched to a gene. From germline, CDR1 is LNHDA and CDR2 SQIVND (reference sequence). This CDR3 is 16 amino acids long. The CDR3 region has the DNA TGTGCCAGTAGTATCGGGACAGGGGACGGCAATCAGCCCCAGCATTTT. Its protein is CASSIGTGDGNQPQHF.

The chain employs TRBV15 and TRBJ1-2, with 7 bases aligning to TRBD1. Germline V gene lookup returns CDR1 LNHNV and CDR2 YYDKDF (reference sequence). After removal of 2 bases from V and 3 bases from J, the junction contained 3 bases not matched to a gene. The CDR3 spans 14 residues. For the CDR3, the DNA is TGTGCCACCAGCAGAACCGACAGGGACTATGGCTACACCTTC. It translates to CATSRTDRDYGYTF.

This clone appeared once. The chain joins TRBV7-2 to TRBJ1-2; TRBD1 is a possible D gene (6 bases). The germline V and J ends were trimmed by 3 bases and 8 bases, with 13 bases remaining between them. CDR3 length: 13 amino acids. Germline CDR1 and CDR2: SGHTA and FQGNSA. The CDR3 DNA is TGTGCCAGCAGCTTGGGGGCGTCTGGGGGCTACACCTTC. Translated: CASSLGASGGYTF.

The CDR3 DNA follows: TGTGCCAGCAGCTCCCAGGGGGCGCGTGGCTACACCTTC. Encoded protein: CASSSQGARGYTF. The chain has TRBV5-6 and TRBJ1-2; the match to TRBD1 covers 8 bases. The V gene's germline CDR1 is SGHDT and CDR2 YYEEEE. V was pared by 3 bases and J by 7 bases, with 5 bases of the junction left unmatched. This CDR3 comprises 13 residues. The full variable domain, in which reference TRBV5-6 and TRBJ1-2 provide the parts outside the CDR3, is DAGVTQSPTHLIKTRGQQVTLRCSPKSGHDTVSWYQQALGQGPQFIFQYYEEEERQRGNFPDRFSGHQFPNYSSELNVNALLLGDSALYLCASSSQGARGYTFGSGTRLTVV.

The chain carries TRBV28 and TRBJ1-5; the match to TRBD1 covers 9 bases. The germline V gene has CDR1 MDHEN and CDR2 SYDVKM. The CDR3 is 17 amino acids. V trimming: 2 bases; J trimming: 0 bases; junction bases outside the gene matches: 5. Here the CDR3 DNA reads TGTGCCAGCAGTTTAAGGTGGGACAGGGCTAGCAATCAGCCCCAGCATTTT. Translated, it gives CASSLRWDRASNQPQHF.

The chain employs TRBV18 and TRBJ2-2; tentatively, D is TRBD1 (6 bases). The CDR3 covers 15 residues. Trimming removed 2 bases at V and 4 bases at J, with 11 bases between. The V gene's germline CDR1 is KGHSH and CDR2 LQKENI. DNA of the CDR3: TGTGCCAGCTCACCAACAGGGATGAGCACCGGGGAGCTGTTTTTT. This codes for CASSPTGMSTGELFF.

The rearrangement joins TRBV6-5 to TRBJ2-6; no clear D. Trimming took off 0 bases at V and 0 bases at J, with 6 bases between the two ends. The V gene's germline CDR1 is MNHEY and CDR2 SVGAGI. The CDR3 is 16 residues long. The CDR3 loop reads CASSYSRASGANVLTF. The CDR3 DNA is TGTGCCAGCAGTTACTCGCGAGCCTCTGGGGCCAACGTCCTGACTTTC.

This clone appeared once. This chain uses TRBV11-3 with TRBJ2-5, with D possibly TRBD2 on 6 matching bases. The CDR3 covers 14 residues. The germline V gene encodes CDR1 SGHNT and CDR2 YENEEA. V was clipped by 3 bases and J by 2 bases, with 10 bases between them. The CDR3 nucleotides are TGTGCCAGCAGCTTGCGGGACGGACAAGAGACCCAGTACTTC. Amino acids: CASSLRDGQETQYF.

V usage is TRBV13 and J usage is TRBJ2-7, with TRBD1 matching 11 bases. V shed 4 bases and J 6 bases; nucleotides not matched to a gene: 5. Germline CDR1 reads PRHDT; CDR2 reads FYEKMQ (reference sequence). There are 14 residues in the CDR3. CDR3 DNA sequence: TGTGCCAGCAGCTCCCGGACAGGGGGCAGCGAGCAGTACTTC. Translation gives CASSSRTGGSEQYF.

The chain joins TRBV6-5 to TRBJ1-5, with a possible D match to TRBD1 (5 bases). CDR1 and CDR2 (germline): MNHEY, SVGAGI. This CDR3 region has 15 residues. Trimming cost V 2 bases and J 6 bases, with 14 bases left between them. CDR3 bases: TGTGCCAGCAGTTACGCTGGGGGGATCGGTCAGCCCCAGCATTTT. Translating gives CASSYAGGIGQPQHF.

The V gene is TRBV15, the J gene TRBJ2-5; tentatively, D is TRBD1 (6 bases). V was cut by 1 base and J by 1 base, with 13 bases left in between. Looked up from germline, CDR1 is LNHNV and CDR2 is YYDKDF (reference sequence). This CDR3 spans 16 amino acids. The CDR3 is CATSRGLTGLQETQYF. The DNA for the CDR3 is TGTGCCACCAGCAGAGGGCTTACAGGGCTCCAAGAGACCCAGTACTTC.

V is TRBV7-6 and J is TRBJ1-1; no clear D. Trimming stripped 7 bases from V and 1 base from J, with 10 bases between. The CDR3 loop spans 13 amino acids. The germline V gene has CDR1 SGHVS and CDR2 FNYEAQ. The CDR3 coding sequence is TGTGCCAGCACCGCCGGCGGGAACACTGAAGCTTTCTTT. Encoded protein: CASTAGGNTEAFF.

The chain combines TRBV4-1 with TRBJ1-1; possibly TRBD1 for D (5 bases). Germline loops: CDR1 MGHRA, CDR2 YSYEKL. Trimming took 1 base from V and 1 from J, leaving 16 bases between them. The CDR3 covers 17 residues. This chain's CDR3 is CASSQGGDGQGNTEAFF. As DNA, the CDR3 is TGCGCCAGCAGCCAAGGGGGGGATGGCCAGGGGAACACTGAAGCTTTCTTT.

This chain links TRBV28 with TRBJ1-3; a possible D gene is TRBD1 (6 bases). Deletions cut 8 bases from V and 4 bases from J, with 12 bases between. CDR1 is MDHEN and CDR2 is SYDVKM in the germline V gene. The CDR3 runs 13 residues. For the CDR3, the DNA is TGTGCCAGCCTTCAGGGGCTGGGAAACACCATATATTTT. Translated: CASLQGLGNTIYF.

This clone was found a few times. The V call is TRBV10-2, the J call TRBJ1-2; D gene unclear. Germline assignment: CDR1 WSHSY and CDR2 SAAADI. The CDR3 has 12 residues. V lost 0 bases to trimming and J lost 7 bases, with 6 bases between them. The CDR3 sequence: CASSESGAGYTF. CDR3 nucleotide sequence: TGCGCCAGCAGTGAGTCGGGCGCTGGCTACACCTTC.

This clone was detected only a few times. The rearrangement links TRBV11-2 to TRBJ2-4, with D perhaps matching TRBD1 (6 bases). The CDR3 length is 13 residues. In germline, CDR1 is SGHAT, CDR2 FQNNGV. V lost 5 bases, J lost 9 bases, and 14 bases lay in between. The CDR3 sequence is CASSATGQVIQYF. CDR3 nucleotides: TGTGCCAGCAGCGCGACGGGACAAGTCATTCAGTACTTC.

The rearrangement uses TRBV4-3 and TRBJ2-1; 11 nucleotides line up with TRBD1. The germline V gene encodes CDR1 LGHNA and CDR2 YSLEER. CDR3 size: 17 residues. V lost 3 bases, J lost 8 bases, and 12 bases stayed unmatched. As DNA, the CDR3 is TGCGCCAGCAGCCAGGAACCGGGACAGGGGGGTCAATATGAGCAGTTCTTC. Translating gives CASSQEPGQGGQYEQFF.

This chain uses TRBV10-1 with TRBJ2-3, with D maybe TRBD1 (5 bases). Per germline, CDR1 WNHNN and CDR2 SYGVQD (reference sequence). CDR3 length equals 14 residues. The V and J ends lost 7 bases and 2 bases respectively, with 13 bases between them. Here the CDR3 DNA reads TGCGCCAGCAACCTACAGGACCTCACAGATACGCAGTATTTT. Protein: CASNLQDLTDTQYF.

The chain has TRBV6-6 and TRBJ1-2, with a tentative D call TRBD1 (5 bases). Trimming pared 0 bases from V and 0 bases from J, leaving 11 bases between. Germline-derived CDR1 and CDR2 are MNHNY and SVGAGI (reference sequence). The CDR3 length is 16 residues. The DNA for the CDR3 is TGTGCCAGCAGTTACTCCGGGGGGGTTTCTAACTATGGCTACACCTTC. It encodes CASSYSGGVSNYGYTF.

The J gene is TRBJ2-2, the V gene TRBV11-2; D may be TRBD2 (7 bases). The ends were cut back, 5 bases at V and 4 bases at J, with 20 bases in the middle. Germline-derived CDR1 and CDR2 are SGHAT and FQNNGV. This CDR3 spans 17 amino acids. CDR3 sequence: CASSPAGGGVVTGELFF. Written as DNA, the CDR3 is TGTGCCAGCAGCCCGGCCGGAGGGGGGGTTGTCACCGGGGAGCTGTTTTTT.

This chain uses TRBV27 with TRBJ2-7; D is possibly TRBD2 (6 bases). V lost 3 bases and J 3 bases, leaving 15 bases between the germline ends. Germline lookup yields CDR1 MNHEY and CDR2 SMNVEV (reference sequence). CDR3 length equals 15 residues. The CDR3 coding sequence is TGTGCCAGCAGTTTGGAGACTAGTGGTTTCTACGAGCAGTACTTC. This sequence encodes CASSLETSGFYEQYF.

The V and J genes are TRBV28 and TRBJ1-3; 10 bases are a match to TRBD1. Germline V gives CDR1 MDHEN, CDR2 SYDVKM. The J segment lost 3 bases and the V segment lost 5 bases, leaving 4 bases of the junction unmatched. This CDR3 region has 15 residues. CDR3 sequence (DNA): TGTGCCAGCAGTCCGACAGGGGGCCTTGGAAACACCATATATTTT. Protein product: CASSPTGGLGNTIYF.

This sequence joins TRBV29-1 and TRBJ2-4; a possible D gene is TRBD1 (5 bases). The CDR3 runs to 13 residues. Trimming took 4 bases from V and 1 from J, leaving 8 bases between them. CDR1 and CDR2 from the germline V gene are SQVTM and ANQGSEA. The CDR3 protein is CSVGKGAKNIQYF. CDR3 DNA sequence: TGCAGCGTTGGAAAGGGGGCCAAAAACATTCAGTACTTC.

This chain joins TRBV2 and TRBJ2-1; maybe TRBD2 (6 bases). Germline V gene sequence: CDR1 SNHLY, CDR2 FYNNEI. V was trimmed by 0 bases and J by 7 bases, leaving 10 bases between them. The length of the CDR3 is 14 residues. CDR3 sequence reads: CASSEALGGNEQFF. CDR3 DNA sequence: TGTGCCAGCAGTGAAGCGCTCGGGGGAAATGAGCAGTTCTTC.

This chain connects TRBV5-1 to TRBJ2-7; TRBD2 might be the D (6 bases). Germline assignment: CDR1 SGHRS and CDR2 YFSETQ. The ends were cut back, 4 bases at V and 2 bases at J, with 16 bases in the middle. This CDR3 is built from 15 residues. The CDR3 DNA reads as TGCGCCAGCAGCCAATTTCCGGGGGAAACCTACGAGCAGTACTTC. Translation gives CASSQFPGETYEQYF.